These T cell receptor beta chains were read from a single sample in a study of tumor-infiltrating lymphocytes in primary liver carcinoma. Each CDR3 protein is one row after TCRdb ran MiXCR on the multiplex PCR reads. This table has approximately 190,000 distinct CDR3 sequences, roughly 80% appearing once. The sample consisted of tumor tissue from primary liver carcinoma. Source of these receptors: a man in his forties or fifties with primary liver carcinoma and hepatitis B virus infection. Each CDR3 is given with its conserved first and last residue. D genes are given only for firm matches. Only some rows state a clone size, as once, few, many or a class for expanded clones.

d_call	v_call	j_call	clone_size	cdr3_aa	cdr3_nt
.	TRBV11-2	TRBJ1-4	.	CASIKPSANEKLFF	TGTGCTAGCATCAAGCCCTCGGCTAATGAAAAATTGTTTTTT
.	TRBV5-4	TRBJ1-6	.	CASSHDNSYLHF	TGTGCCAGCAGTCACGATAATTCATACCTCCACTTT
.	TRBV10-3	TRBJ2-7	once	CAPLRTREQYF	TGTGCCCCGCTCAGGACACGCGAGCAGTACTTC
.	TRBV6-2/TRBV6-3	TRBJ2-7	.	CASSYGITRSVYEQYF	TGTGCCAGCAGTTACGGAATAACGAGGAGTGTATACGAGCAGTATTTC
.	TRBV4-3	TRBJ1-5	.	CASSQGYPGDRPQHF	TGCGCAAGCAGTCAAGGTTACCCGGGCGACAGGCCCCAGCATTTT
.	TRBV7-9	TRBJ1-6	.	CASIGHGNIGNSPLHF	TGTGCCAGTATAGGCCACGGGAATATTGGCAATTCACCCCTCCACTTT
.	TRBV11-1	TRBJ2-4	.	CASSFPWTGATKNIQYF	TGTGCCAGCAGTTTTCCCTGGACTGGCGCGACCAAAAACATTCAGTACTTC
.	TRBV11-1	TRBJ2-1	.	CASSAEGQNEEFF	TGTGCCAGCAGCGCGGAAGGGCAGAATGAGGAGTTCTTC
TRBD2	TRBV29-1	TRBJ2-5	.	CSTPFPGGETQYF	TGTAGCACCCCATTCCCGGGAGGGGAGACCCAGTACTTC
.	TRBV11-2	TRBJ2-5	once	CTSSPRSAPGVTQYF	TGTACCAGCAGCCCCCGGTCAGCCCCAGGGGTAACCCAGTATTTC
TRBD1	TRBV4-2	TRBJ2-7	.	CASSRGDRGHEQYF	TGTGCCAGCAGCCGAGGGGACAGGGGCCACGAGCAGTACTTC
.	TRBV6-6	TRBJ1-4	.	CASRYGGFTNEKLLF	TGTGCCAGCAGATATGGGGGGTTTACTAATGAAAAACTGTTGTTT
.	TRBV6-6	TRBJ2-7	.	CASSPQQGTFYEQYF	TGTGCCAGCAGTCCGCAACAGGGAACGTTCTACGAGCAGTACTTC
.	TRBV12-3/TRBV12-4	TRBJ1-2	.	CASSLNERGYTF	TGTGCCAGCAGTTTAAATGAGCGGGGCTACACCTTC
.	TRBV29-1	TRBJ1-1	.	CSVGLGLMNTEALF	TGCAGCGTTGGACTTGGCCTCATGAACACTGAAGCTTTATTT
.	TRBV29-1	TRBJ2-5	once	CSAGTGISETQYF	TGCAGCGCCGGAACAGGGATTTCGGAGACCCAGTATTTC
.	TRBV4-2	TRBJ1-2	.	CASTQELIGVGGYTF	TGTGCCAGCACCCAGGAACTAATCGGGGTGGGCGGCTACACCTTC
TRBD1	TRBV28	TRBJ1-4	.	CASSLGQGVNEILFF	TGTGCCAGCAGTTTGGGACAGGGGGTCAATGAAATACTGTTTTTT